Sequencing of this T cell receptor (beta chain) was carried out in a study of T cell responses to AZD1222 COVID-19 vaccine. V gave up 4 bases and J gave up 2 bases; unmatched junction bases: 11. Germline loops: CDR1 SGHNT, CDR2 YYREEE (reference sequence). The CDR3 has 16 residues. Produced via immunoSEQ multiplex PCR; TCRdb's table is partial and in-frame only. Here the sample spans roughly 130,000 clones, roughly 84% being singletons. Study results and caveats: The study reported that nearly half of spike-specific TCRs target unmutated variant regions.

Of note for this clone: As yet, its antigen is unknown.

V and J are TRBV5-4 and TRBJ2-5; 7 nucleotides line up with TRBD1. Sequencing was performed on peripheral blood, taken on day 0 of AZD1222 vaccination. The origin of this receptor is an adult in good health. CDR3 in DNA: TGTGCCAGCAGCCAGTTCCGAGGGGGCCTACAAGAGACCCAGTACTTC. Its protein product is CASSQFRGGLQETQYF.